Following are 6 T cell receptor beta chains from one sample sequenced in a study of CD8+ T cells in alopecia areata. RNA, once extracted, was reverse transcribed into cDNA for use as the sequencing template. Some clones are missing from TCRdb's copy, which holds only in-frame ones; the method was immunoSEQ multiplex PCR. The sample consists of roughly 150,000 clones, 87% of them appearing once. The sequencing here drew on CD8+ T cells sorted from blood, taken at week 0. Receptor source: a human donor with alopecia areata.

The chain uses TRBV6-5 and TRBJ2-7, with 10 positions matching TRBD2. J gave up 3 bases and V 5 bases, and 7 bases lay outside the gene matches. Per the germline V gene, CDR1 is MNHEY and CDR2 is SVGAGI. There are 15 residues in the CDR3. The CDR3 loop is CASSQILAGVYEQYF. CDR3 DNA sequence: TGTGCCAGCAGTCAAATTCTAGCGGGGGTCTACGAGCAGTACTTC.

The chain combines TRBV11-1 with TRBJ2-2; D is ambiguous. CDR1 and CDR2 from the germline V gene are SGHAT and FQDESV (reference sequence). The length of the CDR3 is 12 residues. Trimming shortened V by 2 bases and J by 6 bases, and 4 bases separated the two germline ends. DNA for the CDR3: TGTGCCAGCAGCTTATGGGCCGGGGAGCTGTTTTTT. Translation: CASSLWAGELFF.

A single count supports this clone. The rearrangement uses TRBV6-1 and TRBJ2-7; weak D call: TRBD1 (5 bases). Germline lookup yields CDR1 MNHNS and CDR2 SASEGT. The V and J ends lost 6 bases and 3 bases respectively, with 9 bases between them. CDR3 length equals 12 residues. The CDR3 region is CASRGTGYEQYF. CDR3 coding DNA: TGTGCCAGCAGAGGTACAGGCTACGAGCAGTACTTC.

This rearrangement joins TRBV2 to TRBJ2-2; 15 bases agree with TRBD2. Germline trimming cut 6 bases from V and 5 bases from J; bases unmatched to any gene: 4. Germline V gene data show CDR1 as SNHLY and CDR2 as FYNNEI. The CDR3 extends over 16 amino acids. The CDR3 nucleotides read TGTGCCAGCAGCGGACTAGCGGGAGGGCCGACCGGGGAGCTGTTTTTT. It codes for CASSGLAGGPTGELFF.

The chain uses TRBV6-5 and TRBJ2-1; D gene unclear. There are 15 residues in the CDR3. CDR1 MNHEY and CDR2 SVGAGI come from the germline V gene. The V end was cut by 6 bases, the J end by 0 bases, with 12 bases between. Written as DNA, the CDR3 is TGTGCCAGCAGCTTCACTCAGAGCTCCTACAATGAGCAGTTCTTC. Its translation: CASSFTQSSYNEQFF.

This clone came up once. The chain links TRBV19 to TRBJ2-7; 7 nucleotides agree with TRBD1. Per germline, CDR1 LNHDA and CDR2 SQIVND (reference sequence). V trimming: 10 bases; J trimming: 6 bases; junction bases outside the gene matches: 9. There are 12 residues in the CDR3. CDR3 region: CATETGVGEQYF. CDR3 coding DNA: TGTGCCACAGAAACAGGGGTAGGCGAGCAGTACTTC.